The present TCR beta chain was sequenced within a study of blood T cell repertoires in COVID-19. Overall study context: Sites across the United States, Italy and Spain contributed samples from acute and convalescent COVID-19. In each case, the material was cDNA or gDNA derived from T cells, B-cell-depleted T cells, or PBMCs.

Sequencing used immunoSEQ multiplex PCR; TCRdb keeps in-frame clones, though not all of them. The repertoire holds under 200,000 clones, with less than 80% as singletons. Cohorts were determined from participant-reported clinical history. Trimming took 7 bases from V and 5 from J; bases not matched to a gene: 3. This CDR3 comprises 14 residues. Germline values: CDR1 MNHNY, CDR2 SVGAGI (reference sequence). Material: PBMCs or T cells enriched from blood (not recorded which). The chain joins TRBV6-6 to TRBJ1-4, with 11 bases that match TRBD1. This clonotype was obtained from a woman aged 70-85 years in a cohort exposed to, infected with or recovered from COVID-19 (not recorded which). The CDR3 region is CASTRDRGNEKLFF. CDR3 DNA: TGTGCCAGCACCCGGGACAGGGGGAATGAAAAACTGTTTTTT.